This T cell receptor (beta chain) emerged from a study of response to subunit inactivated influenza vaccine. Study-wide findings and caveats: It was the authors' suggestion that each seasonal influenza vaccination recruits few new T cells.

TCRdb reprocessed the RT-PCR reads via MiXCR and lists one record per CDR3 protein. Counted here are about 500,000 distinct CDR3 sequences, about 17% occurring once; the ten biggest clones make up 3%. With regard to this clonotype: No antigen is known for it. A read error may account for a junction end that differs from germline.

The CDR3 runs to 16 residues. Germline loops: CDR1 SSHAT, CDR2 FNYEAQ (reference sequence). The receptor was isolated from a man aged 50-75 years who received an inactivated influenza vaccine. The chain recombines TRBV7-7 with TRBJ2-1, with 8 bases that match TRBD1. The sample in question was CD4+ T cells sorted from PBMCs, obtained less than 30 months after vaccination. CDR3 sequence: CASSLKAGGLNNEQFF. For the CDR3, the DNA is TGTGCTAGCAGCTTGAAGGCAGGGGGCCTTAACAATGAGCAGTTCTTC.